The source of this TCR beta chain is a study of cytomegalovirus exposure and HLA in healthy donors. Profiling relied on immunoSEQ multiplex PCR, and the TCRdb table lists in-frame clones only, not all of them. The sample lists roughly 120,000 clones, 86% occurring once. Between the trimmed V and J ends, which lost 1 base and 2 bases, there was a span of 12 bases. CDR1 and CDR2 (germline): MNHEY, SMNVEV (reference sequence). The CDR3 is 16 amino acids. The source of this sequence is a man younger than 35 in good health and CMV-seronegative. Input material: PBMCs. The chain employs TRBV27 and TRBJ1-5, with D unclear. This CDR3 reads CASSLYSGTGNQPQHF. CDR3 sequence (DNA): TGTGCCAGCAGTTTATACAGTGGCACGGGCAATCAGCCCCAGCATTTT.